One T cell receptor beta chain is described in this entry. Its antigen is as yet unknown. Libraries were prepared by immunoSEQ multiplex PCR; TCRdb keeps only in-frame clonotypes and omits some of them. The repertoire has 25,000 or so clones, about 74% of them found once; the top ten carry 5.7%. The sample comes from a study of immune evolution from preneoplasia to lung adenocarcinoma. Overall study results and limits: From normal lung to invasive adenocarcinoma, top clone frequencies appeared to decrease.

Between about 2013 and 2018, patients underwent resection in Japan or China. Each case's diagnosis was confirmed by two pathologists on H&E. This CDR3 comprises 11 residues. CDR1 and CDR2 from the germline V gene are DFQATT and SNEGSKA (reference sequence). The ends were cut back, 4 bases at V and 3 bases at J, with 7 bases in the middle. The sample comprised FFPE invasive lung adenocarcinoma tissue. The chain combines TRBV20-1 with TRBJ2-7; no firm D call. This TCR derives from a person in their sixties with invasive lung adenocarcinoma. Some clones in this sample may be carry-over from other donors' samples. CDR3 amino acids: CSANSGYEQYF. CDR3 nucleotides: TGCAGTGCTAATTCAGGCTACGAGCAGTACTTC.